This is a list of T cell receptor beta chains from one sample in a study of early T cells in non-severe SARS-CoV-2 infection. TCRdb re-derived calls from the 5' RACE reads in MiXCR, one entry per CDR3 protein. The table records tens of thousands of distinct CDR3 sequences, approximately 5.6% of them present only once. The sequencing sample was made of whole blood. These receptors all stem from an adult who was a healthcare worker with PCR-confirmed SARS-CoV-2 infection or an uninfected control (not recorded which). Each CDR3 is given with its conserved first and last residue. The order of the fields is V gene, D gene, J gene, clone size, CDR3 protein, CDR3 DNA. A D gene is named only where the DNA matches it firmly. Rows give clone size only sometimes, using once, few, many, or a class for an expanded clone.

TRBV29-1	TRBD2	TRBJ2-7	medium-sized	CSVAKSGSKYEQYF	TGCAGCGTCGCCAAAAGCGGGAGTAAATACGAGCAGTACTTC
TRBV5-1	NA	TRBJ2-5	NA	CASSFGSGLQTQYF	TGCGCCAGCAGCTTTGGTAGCGGCTTACAAACCCAGTACTTC
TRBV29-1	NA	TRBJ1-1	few	CSVEMSWTEAFF	TGCAGCGTTGAAATGTCATGGACTGAAGCTTTCTTT
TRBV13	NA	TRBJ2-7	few	CASSLGGAIYEQYF	TGTGCCAGCAGCTTAGGGGGGGCCATCTACGAGCAGTACTTC
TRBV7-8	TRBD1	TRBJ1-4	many	CASSLTGGTNEKLFF	TGTGCCAGCAGCTTAACAGGGGGCACTAATGAAAAACTGTTTTTT
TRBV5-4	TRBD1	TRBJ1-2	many	CASSLFAITGGEGGYTF	TGTGCCAGCAGCTTGTTTGCTATAACAGGGGGCGAAGGAGGCTACACCTTC
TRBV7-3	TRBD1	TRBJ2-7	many	CASSFQGAEQYF	TGTGCCAGCAGCTTTCAGGGGGCCGAGCAGTACTTC
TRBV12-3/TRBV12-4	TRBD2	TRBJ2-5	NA	CASSPRTSGGRETQYF	TGTGCCAGCAGTCCGAGGACTAGCGGGGGGCGGGAGACCCAGTACTTC
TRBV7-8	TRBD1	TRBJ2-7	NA	CASSLDQGVYEQYF	TGTGCCAGCAGCTTAGATCAGGGGGTATACGAGCAGTACTTC
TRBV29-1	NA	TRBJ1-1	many	CSVEKGRVTEAFF	TGCAGCGTTGAGAAGGGTCGGGTCACTGAAGCTTTCTTT
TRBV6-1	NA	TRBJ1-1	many	CASSERSGYSEAFF	TGTGCCAGCAGTGAACGGAGTGGTTATTCTGAAGCTTTCTTT
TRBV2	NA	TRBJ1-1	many	CASMKGSSMNTEAFF	TGTGCCAGCATGAAGGGGTCCTCCATGAACACTGAAGCTTTCTTT
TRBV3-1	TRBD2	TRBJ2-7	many	CASRSRTGGGNEQYF	TGTGCCAGCAGATCGCGGACCGGCGGGGGAAACGAGCAGTACTTC
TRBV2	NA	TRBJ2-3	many	CASSEESGRPTDTQYF	TGTGCCAGCAGTGAAGAAAGCGGGCGGCCCACAGATACGCAGTATTTT
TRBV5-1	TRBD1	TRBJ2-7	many	CASSLTTGGGEQYF	TGCGCCAGCAGCTTAACAACAGGGGGCGGCGAGCAGTACTTC
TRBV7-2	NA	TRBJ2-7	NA	CASSSQQGPDYEQYF	TGTGCCAGCAGCTCCCAACAGGGACCCGACTACGAGCAGTACTTC
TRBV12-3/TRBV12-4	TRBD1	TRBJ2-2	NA	CASSRGQGNTGELFF	TGTGCCAGCAGCCGGGGACAGGGGAACACCGGGGAGCTGTTTTTT
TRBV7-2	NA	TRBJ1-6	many	CASLQSHNSPLHF	TGTGCCAGCCTTCAGTCCCATAATTCACCCCTCCACTTT
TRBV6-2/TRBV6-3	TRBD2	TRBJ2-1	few	CASSRLAYNEQFF	TGTGCCAGCAGTCGACTAGCTTACAATGAGCAGTTCTTC
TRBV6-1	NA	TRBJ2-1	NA	CASSEWHQGSQFF	TGTGCCAGCAGCGAATGGCATCAGGGGTCCCAGTTCTTC
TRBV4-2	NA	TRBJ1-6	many	CASSQDDYSPLHF	TGTGCCAGCAGCCAAGATGATTATTCACCCCTCCACTTT
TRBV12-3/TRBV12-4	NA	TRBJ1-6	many	CASSSTGAYNSPLHF	TGTGCCAGCAGTTCCACAGGAGCGTATAATTCACCCCTCCACTTT
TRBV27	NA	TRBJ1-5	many	CASSLRSWGQPQHF	TGTGCCAGCAGTTTGAGGTCATGGGGCCAGCCCCAGCATTTT
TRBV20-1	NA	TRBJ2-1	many	CSACSWGSGGGRSYNEQFF	TGCAGTGCTTGCTCGTGGGGTTCTGGTGGCGGGCGCTCCTACAATGAGCAGTTCTTC
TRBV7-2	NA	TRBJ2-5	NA	CASSWGLRGETQYF	TGTGCCAGCAGCTGGGGACTGCGCGGGGAGACCCAGTACTTC
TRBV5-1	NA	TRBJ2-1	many	CASSLVGTVYYEQFF	TGCGCCAGCAGCTTGGTCGGCACGGTCTACTATGAGCAGTTCTTC
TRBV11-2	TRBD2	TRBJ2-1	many	CASSLERLAVSYNEQFF	TGTGCCAGCAGCCTAGAAAGACTAGCGGTGTCCTACAATGAGCAGTTCTTC
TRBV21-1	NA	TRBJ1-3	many	CASTVRGAGGSTIYF	TGTGCCAGCACCGTGCGGGGGGCCGGGGGAAGCACCATATATTTT
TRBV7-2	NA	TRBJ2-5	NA	CASSAFETQYF	TGTGCCAGCAGCGCTTTCGAGACCCAGTACTTC
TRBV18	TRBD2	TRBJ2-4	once	CASSPSPGLASRNIQYF	TGTGCCAGCTCACCAAGTCCTGGACTAGCTTCCAGAAACATTCAGTACTTC
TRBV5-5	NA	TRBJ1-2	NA	CASSLAPGYGYTF	TGTGCCAGCAGCTTGGCCCCCGGGTATGGCTACACCTTC
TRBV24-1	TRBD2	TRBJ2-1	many	CATSGLGLAGAEQFF	TGTGCCACCAGTGGCCTGGGACTAGCGGGAGCTGAGCAGTTCTTC
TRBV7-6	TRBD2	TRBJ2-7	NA	CASSLSSGTEQYF	TGTGCCAGCAGCTTGTCTAGCGGGACCGAGCAGTACTTC
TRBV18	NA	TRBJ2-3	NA	CASSPVGGPSTDTQYF	TGTGCCAGCTCACCAGTTGGCGGGCCTAGCACAGATACGCAGTATTTT
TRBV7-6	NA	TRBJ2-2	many	CASLDARGRTGELFF	TGTGCCAGCCTCGATGCTCGGGGACGGACCGGGGAGCTGTTTTTT
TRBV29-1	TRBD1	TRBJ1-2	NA	CSVAWTGGGGYTF	TGCAGCGTTGCTTGGACAGGAGGGGGTGGCTACACCTTC
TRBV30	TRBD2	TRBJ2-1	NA	CAWSVQTSGVLEQFF	TGTGCCTGGAGTGTGCAGACTAGCGGGGTCCTTGAGCAGTTCTTC
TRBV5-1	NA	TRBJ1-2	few	CASAADPNYGYTF	TGCGCCAGCGCGGCGGACCCTAACTATGGCTACACCTTC
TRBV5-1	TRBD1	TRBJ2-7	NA	CASSPGQLVSYEQYF	TGCGCCAGCAGCCCGGGACAGTTGGTCTCCTACGAGCAGTACTTC
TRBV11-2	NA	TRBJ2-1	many	CASSLEMVSSYNEQFF	TGTGCCAGCAGCTTAGAGATGGTGAGCTCCTACAATGAGCAGTTCTTC
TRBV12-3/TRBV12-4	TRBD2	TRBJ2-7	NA	CTSSLVAGGPHEQYF	TGTACCAGCAGTTTAGTTGCGGGAGGGCCCCACGAGCAGTACTTC
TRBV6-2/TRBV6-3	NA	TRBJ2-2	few	CASSVRQSKNTGELFF	TGTGCCAGCAGCGTGCGGCAGAGCAAGAACACCGGGGAGCTGTTTTTT
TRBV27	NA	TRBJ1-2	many	CASRLDSNYGYTF	TGTGCCAGCAGACTCGACAGTAACTATGGCTACACCTTC
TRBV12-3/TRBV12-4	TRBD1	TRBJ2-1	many	CASRPGTGTNEQFF	TGTGCCAGCAGACCCGGGACAGGGACGAATGAGCAGTTCTTC
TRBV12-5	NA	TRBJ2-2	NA	CASGLVLAISTGELFF	TGTGCTAGTGGTTTGGTACTCGCCATTTCCACCGGGGAGCTGTTTTTT
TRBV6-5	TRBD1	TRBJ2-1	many	CASRDRWYNYNEQFF	TGTGCCAGCAGGGACAGGTGGTACAACTACAATGAGCAGTTCTTC
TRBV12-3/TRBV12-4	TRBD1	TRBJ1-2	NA	CASSLGTGYGYTF	TGTGCCAGCAGTTTAGGGACAGGGTATGGCTACACCTTC
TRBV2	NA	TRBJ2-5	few	CASSTPGHGYQETQYF	TGTGCCAGCAGTACCCCGGGACACGGGTACCAAGAGACCCAGTACTTC
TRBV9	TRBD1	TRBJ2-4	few	CASSVGTTGGHTPIGAKNIQYF	TGTGCCAGCAGCGTAGGGACGACAGGGGGCCACACACCTATCGGGGCCAAAAACATTCAGTACTTC
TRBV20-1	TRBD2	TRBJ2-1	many	CSAKTISGLAWVNEQFF	TGCAGTGCTAAAACTATCTCCGGACTAGCGTGGGTCAATGAGCAGTTCTTC
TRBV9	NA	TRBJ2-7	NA	CASSVLSDPRPYEQYF	TGTGCCAGCAGCGTACTATCCGATCCTAGGCCCTACGAGCAGTACTTC
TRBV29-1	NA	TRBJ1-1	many	CSVVGRTGGAEAFF	TGCAGCGTTGTGGGCAGGACTGGCGGGGCTGAAGCTTTCTTT
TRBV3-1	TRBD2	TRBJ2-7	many	CASSRIQTSGNYEQYF	TGTGCCAGCAGCCGCATCCAGACTAGCGGGAACTACGAGCAGTACTTC
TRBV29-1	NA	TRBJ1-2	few	CSGQGGDYGYTF	TGCAGCGGGCAAGGGGGTGACTATGGCTACACCTTC
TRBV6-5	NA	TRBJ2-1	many	CASTLTSSYNEQFF	TGTGCCAGCACCTTGACTAGCTCCTACAATGAGCAGTTCTTC
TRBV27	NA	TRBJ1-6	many	CASPSLLSSYNSPLHF	TGTGCCAGCCCTAGCCTGCTGAGCTCCTATAATTCACCCCTCCACTTT
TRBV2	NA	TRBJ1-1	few	CALRGTTNTEAFF	TGTGCCCTAAGGGGGACAACGAACACTGAAGCTTTCTTT
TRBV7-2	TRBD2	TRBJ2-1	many	CASSPTSGGYNEQFF	TGTGCCAGCAGCCCTACTAGCGGAGGATACAATGAGCAGTTCTTC